Following are 22 T cell receptor beta chains from one sample sequenced in a study of blood T cell repertoires in COVID-19. Assay: immunoSEQ multiplex PCR; the TCRdb copy retains only in-frame clones and omits some. The sample yields 110,000 or so clones, about 84% seen once. Sequenced: peripheral blood. These receptors were obtained from a man between 60 and 70 years old with acute or convalescent COVID-19.

This clone was seen a single time. The chain employs TRBV11-2 and TRBJ1-1; 11 bases align to TRBD1. J was trimmed by 6 bases and V by 5 bases; bases with no gene match: 5. There are 14 residues in the CDR3. Germline CDR1 and CDR2: SGHAT and FQNNGV. The CDR3 here is CASSGPGQGAEAFF. For the CDR3, the DNA is TGTGCCAGCAGCGGCCCGGGACAGGGGGCTGAAGCTTTCTTT.

The chain joins TRBV18 to TRBJ1-1; the D gene is possibly TRBD1 (5 bases). Trimming pared 2 bases from V and 6 bases from J, leaving 7 bases between. The CDR3 sequence is 12 residues long. Germline assignment: CDR1 KGHSH and CDR2 LQKENI. The CDR3 nucleotides are TGTGCCAGCTCACCAGCGGGGGCTGAAGCTTTCTTT. It specifies CASSPAGAEAFF.

This clone has a single count. The gene calls are TRBV7-9 and TRBJ2-5; D gene ambiguous. CDR1 and CDR2 (germline): SEHNR, FQNEAQ (reference sequence). The CDR3 runs to 11 residues. The V end lost 5 bases, the J end lost 5 bases, and 6 bases lay between the germline ends. The CDR3 coding sequence is TGTGCCAGCAGCGCGGCGGAGACCCAGTACTTC. Translated: CASSAAETQYF. Looking up the rest from reference TRBV7-9 and TRBJ2-5 gives the full variable domain: DTGVSQNPRHKITKRGQNVTFRCDPISEHNRLYWYRQTLGQGPEFLTYFQNEAQLEKSRLLSDRFSAERPKGSFSTLEIQRTEQGDSAMYLCASSAAETQYFGPGTRLLVL.

The chain combines TRBV5-1 with TRBJ2-7; TRBD2 matches 7 bases. In germline, CDR1 is SGHRS, CDR2 YFSETQ. The length of the CDR3 is 15 residues. After removal of 0 bases from V and 3 bases from J, the junction contained 6 bases not matched to a gene. The CDR3 is CASSLVPGLSYEQYF. The CDR3 DNA reads TGCGCCAGCAGCTTGGTACCGGGACTAAGCTACGAGCAGTACTTC.

This sequence joins TRBV2 and TRBJ2-2; weak D call: TRBD2 (6 bases). CDR1 is SNHLY, CDR2 FYNNEI, per germline. Between the trimmed V and J ends, which lost 9 bases and 1 base, there was a span of 6 bases. The CDR3 extends over 12 amino acids. In DNA, the CDR3 is TGTGCCAGGCGGGAGAACACCGGGGAGCTGTTTTTT. Amino acid sequence: CARRENTGELFF.

The V call is TRBV14, the J call TRBJ2-1; the match to TRBD2 covers 12 bases. V trimming: 2 bases; J trimming: 5 bases; junction bases outside the gene matches: 4. CDR1 is SGHDN and CDR2 is FVKESK in the germline V gene. The CDR3 sequence is 16 residues long. CDR3 DNA: TGTGCCAGCAGCCAACTCTGGACTAGCGGGAACAATGAGCAGTTCTTC. It encodes CASSQLWTSGNNEQFF.

This clone appeared once. This chain links TRBV18 with TRBJ2-5; 9 bases map to TRBD1. CDR1 and CDR2 from the germline V gene are KGHSH and LQKENI. This CDR3 is 15 amino acids long. The J segment lost 1 base and the V segment lost 2 bases, leaving 2 bases of the junction unmatched. The CDR3 nucleotides are TGTGCCAGCTCACCAGAGACAGGGGGCCAAGAGACCCAGTACTTC. Translation: CASSPETGGQETQYF.

The rearrangement joins TRBV7-2 to TRBJ2-3, with TRBD2 matching over 9 bases. V was clipped by 5 bases and J by 6 bases; unmatched bases: 9. The CDR3 is 15 residues long. Germline CDR1 reads SGHTA; CDR2 reads FQGNSA. The CDR3 DNA reads as TGTGCCAGCAGCGCTCAGCGGGAGGACGGTGATACGCAGTATTTT. This translates into CASSAQREDGDTQYF.

The chain joins TRBV4-1 to TRBJ1-2; 8 bases align to TRBD1. There are 16 residues in the CDR3. The V gene end was trimmed by 1 base and the J gene end by 4 bases; junction bases not matched to a gene: 8. In germline, CDR1 is MGHRA, CDR2 YSYEKL. In DNA form, the CDR3 reads TGCGCCAGCAGCCAAGCCTCAGCAGGGGGCAGCTATGGCTACACCTTC. Amino acids: CASSQASAGGSYGYTF.

This chain uses TRBV27 with TRBJ2-7; TRBD2 aligns across 8 bases. Germline CDR1 and CDR2: MNHEY and SMNVEV (reference sequence). This CDR3 region has 15 residues. The V and J ends lost 3 bases and 4 bases, in that order; junction bases with no gene match: 8. CDR3 region: CASSLGRAGVYEQYF. CDR3 bases: TGTGCCAGCAGTTTGGGACGAGCGGGAGTGTACGAGCAGTACTTC.

This clone occurred once. This chain links TRBV5-5 with TRBJ2-7, with D perhaps TRBD1 (5 bases). The CDR3 is 14 amino acids. Germline V gene lookup returns CDR1 SGHKS and CDR2 YYEKEE (reference sequence). V was clipped by 1 base and J by 4 bases, with 12 bases between them. For the CDR3, the DNA is TGTGCCAGCAGCTTGAACAGCAGACAGTACGAGCAGTACTTC. It yields the protein CASSLNSRQYEQYF.

The chain combines TRBV7-8 with TRBJ2-2; a possible D gene is TRBD2 (5 bases). The CDR3 runs to 16 residues. From germline, CDR1 is SGHVS and CDR2 FQNEAQ. Trimming pared 6 bases from V and 2 bases from J, leaving 16 bases between. CDR3 bases: TGTGCCAGCAGGCCCCAAGGAGGAGCTAACACCGGGGAGCTGTTTTTT. Translating it yields CASRPQGGANTGELFF. Supplemented by reference TRBV7-8 and TRBJ2-2, the full variable domain reads GAGVSQSPRYKVAKRGQDVALRCDPISGHVSLFWYQQALGQGPEFLTYFQNEAQLDKSGLPSDRFFAERPEGSVSTLKIQRTQQEDSAVYLCASRPQGGANTGELFFGEGSRLTVL.

The rearrangement joins TRBV4-1 to TRBJ1-4; D call uncertain. Trimming shortened V by 2 bases and J by 8 bases, and 18 bases separated the two germline ends. This CDR3 region has 16 residues. Germline values: CDR1 MGHRA, CDR2 YSYEKL. The CDR3 nucleotides read TGCGCCAGCAGCCAAACCCCGGGGAGTCCGAGCGAAAAACTGTTTTTT. It is translated as CASSQTPGSPSEKLFF.

The rearrangement links TRBV19 to TRBJ2-7; D is perhaps TRBD2 (6 bases). Germline V gene data show CDR1 as LNHDA and CDR2 as SQIVND (reference sequence). The CDR3 covers 14 residues. V was clipped by 4 bases and J by 3 bases, with 13 bases between them. CDR3 nucleotide sequence: TGTGCCAGTAGTACAGGGACTGGCCGCTACGAGCAGTACTTC. It codes for CASSTGTGRYEQYF.

The rearrangement links TRBV5-6 to TRBJ2-1, with a tentative D call TRBD2 (6 bases). Germline CDR1 and CDR2: SGHDT and YYEEEE. V was pared by 4 bases and J by 4 bases, with 12 bases between. The CDR3 consists of 14 residues. Here the CDR3 DNA reads TGTGCCAGCAGCGAAGGGACTCCATACAATGAGCAGTTCTTC. Amino acid sequence: CASSEGTPYNEQFF. The entire variable domain, with the rest obtained from reference TRBV5-6 and TRBJ2-1, is as follows: DAGVTQSPTHLIKTRGQQVTLRCSPKSGHDTVSWYQQALGQGPQFIFQYYEEEERQRGNFPDRFSGHQFPNYSSELNVNALLLGDSALYLCASSEGTPYNEQFFGPGTRLTVL.

The chain uses TRBV30 and TRBJ1-1; 7 bases line up with TRBD1. The germline gives CDR1 GTSNPN, CDR2 SVGIG (reference sequence). The ends lost 3 bases at V and 0 bases at J; junction bases unmatched: 4. The CDR3 loop spans 14 amino acids. In DNA form, the CDR3 reads TGTGCCTGGAGATTTGGACAGGTGAACACTGAAGCTTTCTTT. It translates to CAWRFGQVNTEAFF.

Only one count was recorded for this clone. V and J are TRBV10-3 and TRBJ2-3; D call uncertain. With 10 bases removed from V and 3 bases from J, the gap between germline ends came to 8 bases. Germline CDR1 and CDR2: ENHRY and SYGVKD. The CDR3 is 11 residues long. CDR3 amino acids: CATLRTDTQYF. For the CDR3, the DNA is TGTGCCACACTACGGACAGATACGCAGTATTTT.

This chain connects TRBV9 to TRBJ1-5, with D possibly being TRBD1 (5 bases). Per the germline V gene, CDR1 is SGDLS and CDR2 is YYNGEE. The CDR3 consists of 13 residues. V dropped 7 bases and J dropped 1 base, with 9 bases sitting between them. DNA of the CDR3: TGTGCCAGCCGACGGGGGAGCAATCAGCCCCAGCATTTT. Its translation is CASRRGSNQPQHF.

The chain couples TRBV7-8 to TRBJ2-3, with 9 positions matching TRBD1. This CDR3 has 15 amino acids. From germline, CDR1 is SGHVS and CDR2 FQNEAQ. Losses at the gene ends were 3 bases for V and 5 bases for J; bases not matched to a gene: 6. CDR3 DNA sequence: TGTGCCAGCAGCTTCTGGGGGACAGGGTTAGATACGCAGTATTTT. Translated, it gives CASSFWGTGLDTQYF.

The table lists this clone with a few counts. The chain combines TRBV18 with TRBJ1-3; D call uncertain. This CDR3 is 15 amino acids long. V was pared by 3 bases and J by 0 bases, with 9 bases between. Germline V lookup: CDR1 KGHSH, CDR2 LQKENI. The CDR3 sequence is CASSPISGSGNTIYF. Written as DNA, the CDR3 is TGTGCCAGCTCACCCATCAGCGGCTCTGGAAACACCATATATTTT.

Notes on this clone: At the DNA level, this CDR3 is encoded by other sequences in the same sample as well. The chain couples TRBV12-3 or TRBV12-4 to TRBJ1-1; D gene unclear. The CDR3 totals 11 residues. Trimming removed 5 bases from V and 2 bases from J, with 3 bases in between. CDR3 sequence reads: CASSQNTEAFF. The CDR3 region has the DNA TGTGCCAGCAGTCAAAACACTGAAGCTTTCTTT.

This chain links TRBV10-2 with TRBJ2-2; D ambiguous. Germline loops: CDR1 WSHSY, CDR2 SAAADI. The CDR3 is 14 residues long. The V gene lost 1 base and the J gene lost 4 bases, with 7 bases spanning the gap. This chain's CDR3 is CASSEFKSTGELFF. Here the CDR3 DNA reads TGCGCCAGCAGTGAGTTTAAATCCACCGGGGAGCTGTTTTTT.